What follows describes a single T cell receptor beta chain. The sample belongs to a study of control samples from healthy donors and cancer patients. The assay was immunoSEQ multiplex PCR, and TCRdb's table has in-frame clones only and misses some. The sample records under 80,000 clones, around 82% being singletons. The trim removed 4 bases at V and 3 bases at J, leaving 0 bases unmatched. The CDR3 runs 13 residues. The V and J genes are TRBV12-3 or TRBV12-4 and TRBJ2-1; 7 bases match TRBD2. The sequence was collected from a man aged 45 to 65 in good health. Material for sequencing was blood. CDR3 nucleotides: TGTGCCAGCAGTTGGGGGGGCTACAATGAGCAGTTCTTC. It is translated as CASSWGGYNEQFF.